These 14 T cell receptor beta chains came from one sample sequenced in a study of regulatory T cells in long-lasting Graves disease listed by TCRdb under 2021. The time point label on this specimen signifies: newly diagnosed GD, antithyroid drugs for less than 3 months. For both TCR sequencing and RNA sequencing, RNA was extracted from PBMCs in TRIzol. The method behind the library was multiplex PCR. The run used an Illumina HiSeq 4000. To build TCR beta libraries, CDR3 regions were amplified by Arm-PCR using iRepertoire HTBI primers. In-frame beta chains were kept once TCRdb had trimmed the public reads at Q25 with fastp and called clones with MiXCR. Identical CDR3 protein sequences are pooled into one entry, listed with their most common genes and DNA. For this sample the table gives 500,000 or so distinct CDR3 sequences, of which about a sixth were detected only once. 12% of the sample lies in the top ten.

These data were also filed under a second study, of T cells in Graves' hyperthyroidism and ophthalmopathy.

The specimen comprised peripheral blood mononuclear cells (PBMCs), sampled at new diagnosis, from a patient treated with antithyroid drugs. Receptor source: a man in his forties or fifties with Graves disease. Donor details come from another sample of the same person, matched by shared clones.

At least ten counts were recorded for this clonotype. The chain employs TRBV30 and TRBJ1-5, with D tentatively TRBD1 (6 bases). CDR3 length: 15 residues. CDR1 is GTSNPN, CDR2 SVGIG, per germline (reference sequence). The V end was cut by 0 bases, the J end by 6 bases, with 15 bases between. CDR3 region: CAWSVPDSLPQPQHF. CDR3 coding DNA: TGTGCCTGGAGTGTACCGGACAGCCTCCCTCAGCCCCAGCATTTT.

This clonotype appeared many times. The CDR3 here is CASSSSGTGLTDEQFF. The CDR3 DNA reads as TGTGCCAGCAGTTCCTCCGGGACAGGCCTTACGGATGAGCAGTTCTTC. V and J are TRBV28 and TRBJ2-1; TRBD1 agrees at 8 bases. Germline V gene lookup returns CDR1 MDHEN and CDR2 SYDVKM. V lost 4 bases, J lost 8 bases, and 13 bases stayed unmatched. The CDR3 has 16 residues.

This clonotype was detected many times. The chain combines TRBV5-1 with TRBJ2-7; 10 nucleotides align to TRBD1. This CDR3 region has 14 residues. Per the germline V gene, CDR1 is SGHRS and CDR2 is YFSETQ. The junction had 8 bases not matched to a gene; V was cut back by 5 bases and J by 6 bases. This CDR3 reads CASRQGQGGGEQYF. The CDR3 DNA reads TGCGCCAGCAGGCAAGGACAGGGGGGAGGCGAGCAGTACTTC.

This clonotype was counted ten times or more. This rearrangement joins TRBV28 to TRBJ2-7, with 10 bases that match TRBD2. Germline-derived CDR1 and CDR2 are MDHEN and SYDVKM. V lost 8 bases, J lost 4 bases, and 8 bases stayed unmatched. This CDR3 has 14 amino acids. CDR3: CASRNPGLAYEQYF. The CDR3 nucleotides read TGTGCCAGCCGAAATCCGGGACTAGCGTACGAGCAGTACTTC.

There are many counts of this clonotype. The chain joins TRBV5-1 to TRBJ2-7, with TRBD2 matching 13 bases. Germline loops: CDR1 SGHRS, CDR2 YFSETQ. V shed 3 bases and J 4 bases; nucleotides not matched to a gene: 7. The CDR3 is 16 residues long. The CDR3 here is CASSSGLAGATYEQYF. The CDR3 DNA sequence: TGCGCCAGCAGCTCCGGACTAGCGGGAGCAACATACGAGCAGTACTTC.

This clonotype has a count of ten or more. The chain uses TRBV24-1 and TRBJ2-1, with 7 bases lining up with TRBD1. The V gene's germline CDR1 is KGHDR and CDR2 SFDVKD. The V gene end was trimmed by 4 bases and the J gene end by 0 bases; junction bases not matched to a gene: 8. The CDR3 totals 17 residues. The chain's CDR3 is CATSDLRQGSSYNEQFF. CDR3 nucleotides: TGTGCCACCAGTGACCTCCGACAGGGAAGCTCCTACAATGAGCAGTTCTTC.

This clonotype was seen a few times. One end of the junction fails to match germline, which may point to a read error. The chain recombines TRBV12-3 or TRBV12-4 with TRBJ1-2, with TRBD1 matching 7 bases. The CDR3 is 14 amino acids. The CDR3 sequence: CVSSRQGTGYGYTF. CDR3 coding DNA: TGTGTCAGCAGCCGACAGGGAACGGGATATGGCTACACCTTC.

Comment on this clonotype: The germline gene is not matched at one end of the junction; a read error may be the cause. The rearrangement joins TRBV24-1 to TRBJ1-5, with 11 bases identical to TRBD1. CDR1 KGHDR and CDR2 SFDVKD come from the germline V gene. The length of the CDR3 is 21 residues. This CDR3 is CATNDLGASRDRGVSNQPQHF. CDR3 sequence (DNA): TGTGCCACCAATGATTTGGGGGCTTCCCGGGACAGGGGGGTCTCTAATCAGCCCCAGCATTTT.

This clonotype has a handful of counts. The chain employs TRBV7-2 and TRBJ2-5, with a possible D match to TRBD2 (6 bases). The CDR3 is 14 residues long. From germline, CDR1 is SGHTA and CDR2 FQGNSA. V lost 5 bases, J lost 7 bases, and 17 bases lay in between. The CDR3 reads CASSETVRGRTQYF. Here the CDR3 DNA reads TGTGCCAGCAGCGAGACAGTGCGGGGTAGGACCCAGTACTTC. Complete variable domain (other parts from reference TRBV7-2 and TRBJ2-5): GAGVSQSPSNKVTEKGKDVELRCDPISGHTALYWYRQSLGQGLEFLIYFQGNSAPDKSGLPSDRFSAERTGGSVSTLTIQRTQQEDSAVYLCASSETVRGRTQYFGPGTRLLVL.

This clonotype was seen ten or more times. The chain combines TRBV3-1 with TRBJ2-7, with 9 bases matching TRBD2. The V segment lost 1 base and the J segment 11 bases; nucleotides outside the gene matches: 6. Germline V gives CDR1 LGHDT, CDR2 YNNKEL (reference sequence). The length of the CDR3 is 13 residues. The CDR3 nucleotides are TGTGCCAGCAGCCAAGTACTAGCGGGCATAAAGTACTTC. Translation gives CASSQVLAGIKYF.

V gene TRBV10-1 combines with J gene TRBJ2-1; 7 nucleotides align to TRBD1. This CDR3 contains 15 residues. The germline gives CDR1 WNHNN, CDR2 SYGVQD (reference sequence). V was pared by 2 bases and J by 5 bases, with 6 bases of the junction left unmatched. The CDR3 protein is CASSELGQENNEQFF. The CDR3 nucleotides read TGCGCCAGCAGTGAGCTCGGACAGGAAAACAATGAGCAGTTCTTC.

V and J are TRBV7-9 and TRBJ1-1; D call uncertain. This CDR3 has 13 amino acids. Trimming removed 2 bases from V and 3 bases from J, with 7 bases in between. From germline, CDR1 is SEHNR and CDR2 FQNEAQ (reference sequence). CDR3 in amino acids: CASSLQAYTEAFF. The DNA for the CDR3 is TGTGCCAGCAGCTTACAGGCTTACACTGAAGCTTTCTTT.

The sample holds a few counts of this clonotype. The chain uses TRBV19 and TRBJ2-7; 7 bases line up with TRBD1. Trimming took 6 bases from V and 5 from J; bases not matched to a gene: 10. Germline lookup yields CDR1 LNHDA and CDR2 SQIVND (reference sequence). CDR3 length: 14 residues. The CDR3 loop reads CASRGRGQVHEQYF. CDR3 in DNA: TGTGCCAGTAGGGGAAGAGGACAGGTCCACGAGCAGTACTTC.

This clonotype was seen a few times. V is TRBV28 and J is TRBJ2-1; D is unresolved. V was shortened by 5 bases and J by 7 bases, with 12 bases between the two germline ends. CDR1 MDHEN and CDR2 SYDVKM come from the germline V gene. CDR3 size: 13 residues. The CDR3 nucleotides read TGTGCCAGCAGTCCCGACCTAGTAAATGAGCAGTTCTTC. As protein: CASSPDLVNEQFF.